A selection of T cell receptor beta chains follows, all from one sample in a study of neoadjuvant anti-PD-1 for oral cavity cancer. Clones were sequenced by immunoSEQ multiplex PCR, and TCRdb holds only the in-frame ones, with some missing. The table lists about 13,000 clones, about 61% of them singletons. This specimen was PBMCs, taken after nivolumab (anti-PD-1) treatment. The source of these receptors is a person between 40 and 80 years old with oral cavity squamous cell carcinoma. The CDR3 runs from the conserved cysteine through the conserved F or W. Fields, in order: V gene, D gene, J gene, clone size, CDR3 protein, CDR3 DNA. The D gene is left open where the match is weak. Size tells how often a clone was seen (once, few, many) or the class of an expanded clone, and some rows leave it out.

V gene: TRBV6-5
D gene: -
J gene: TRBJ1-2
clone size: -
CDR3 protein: CASSDTGSVPYGYTF
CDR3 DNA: TGTGCCAGCAGCGATACAGGGTCAGTTCCCTATGGCTACACCTTC

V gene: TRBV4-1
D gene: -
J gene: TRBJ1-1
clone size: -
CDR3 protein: CASSHVGRRETEAFF
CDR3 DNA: TGCGCCAGCAGCCATGTGGGCCGTCGGGAAACTGAAGCTTTCTTT

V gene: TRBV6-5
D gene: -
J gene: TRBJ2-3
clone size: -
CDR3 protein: CASSYRGTRLTDTQYF
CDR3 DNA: TGTGCCAGCAGTTACAGAGGGACGAGGCTCACAGATACGCAGTATTTT

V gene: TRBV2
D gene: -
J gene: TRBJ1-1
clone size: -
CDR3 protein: CASSEAGEAFF
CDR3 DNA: TGTGCCAGCAGTGAGGCAGGTGAAGCTTTCTTT

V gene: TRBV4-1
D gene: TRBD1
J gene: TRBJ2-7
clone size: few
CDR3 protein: CASSRTGDPEQYF
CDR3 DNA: TGCGCCAGCAGCCGCACAGGGGACCCAGAGCAGTACTTC

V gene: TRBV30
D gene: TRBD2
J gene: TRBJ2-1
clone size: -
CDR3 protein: CAWETLAGSNEQFF
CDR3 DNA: TGTGCCTGGGAGACCTTAGCGGGTTCCAATGAGCAGTTCTTC

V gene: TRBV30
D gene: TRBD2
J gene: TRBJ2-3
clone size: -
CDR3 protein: CAWSVRASGRTSTDTQYF
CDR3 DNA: TGTGCCTGGAGTGTAAGGGCTAGCGGGAGAACTAGCACAGATACGCAGTATTTT

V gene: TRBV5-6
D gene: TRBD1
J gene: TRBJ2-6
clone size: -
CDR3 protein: CASSRQGETSGANVLTF
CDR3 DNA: TGTGCCAGCAGCCGACAGGGCGAGACCTCTGGGGCCAACGTCCTGACTTTC

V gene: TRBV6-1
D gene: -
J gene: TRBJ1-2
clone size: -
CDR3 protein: CASNRLYYGYTF
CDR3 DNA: TGTGCCAGCAACCGACTTTACTATGGCTACACCTTC

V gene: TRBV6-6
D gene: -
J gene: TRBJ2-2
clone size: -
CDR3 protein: CASSPQGTGELFF
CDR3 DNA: TGTGCCAGCAGCCCACAGGGAACCGGGGAGCTGTTTTTT

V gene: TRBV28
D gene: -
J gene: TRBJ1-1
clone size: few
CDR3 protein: CAAGRDTEAFF
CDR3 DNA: TGTGCCGCGGGCAGGGACACTGAAGCTTTCTTT

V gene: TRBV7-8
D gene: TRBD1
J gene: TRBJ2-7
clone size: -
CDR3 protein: CASSLEQGASYEQYF
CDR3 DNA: TGTGCCAGCAGCTTAGAGCAGGGGGCTTCCTACGAGCAGTACTTC

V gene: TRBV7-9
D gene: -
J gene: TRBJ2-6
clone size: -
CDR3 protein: CASSLRNSGANVLTF
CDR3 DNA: TGTGCCAGCAGCTTAAGAAACTCTGGGGCCAACGTCCTGACTTTC

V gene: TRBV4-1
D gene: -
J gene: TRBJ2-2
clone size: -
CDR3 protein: CASSPIGRERTGELFF
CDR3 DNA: TGCGCCAGCAGCCCCATTGGAAGGGAGAGGACCGGGGAGCTGTTTTTT

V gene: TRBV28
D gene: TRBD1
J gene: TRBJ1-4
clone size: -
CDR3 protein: CASSLVGQGTNEKLFF
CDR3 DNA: TGTGCCAGCAGTTTGGTGGGACAGGGAACTAATGAAAAACTGTTTTTT

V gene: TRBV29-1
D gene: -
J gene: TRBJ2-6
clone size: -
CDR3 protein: CSVLMTGRGANVLTF
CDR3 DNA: TGCAGCGTCCTAATGACAGGAAGGGGGGCCAACGTCCTGACTTTC

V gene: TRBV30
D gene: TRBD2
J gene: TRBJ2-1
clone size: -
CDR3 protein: CACPIAGLGDEQFF
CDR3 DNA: TGTGCCTGCCCTATAGCGGGACTAGGGGATGAGCAGTTCTTC

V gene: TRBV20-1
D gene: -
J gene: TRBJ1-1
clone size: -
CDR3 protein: CSGENTEAFF
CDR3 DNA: TGCAGTGGAGAGAACACTGAAGCTTTCTTT

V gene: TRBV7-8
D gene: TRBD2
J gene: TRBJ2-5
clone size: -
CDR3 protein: CASSLGPSGRGNQETQYF
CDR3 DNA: TGTGCCAGCAGCTTAGGACCTAGCGGGAGGGGCAACCAAGAGACCCAGTACTTC

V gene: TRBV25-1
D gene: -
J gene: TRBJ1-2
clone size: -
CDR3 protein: CASSVGNGYGYTF
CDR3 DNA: TGTGCCAGCAGTGTGGGAAACGGTTACGGCTACACCTTC

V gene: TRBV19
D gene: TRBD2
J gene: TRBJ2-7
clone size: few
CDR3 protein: CASSIGERETYEQYF
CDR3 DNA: TGTGCCAGTAGTATCGGTGAGCGGGAGACCTACGAGCAGTACTTC

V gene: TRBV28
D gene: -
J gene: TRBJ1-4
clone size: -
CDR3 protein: CASSMDTWDATTNEKLFF
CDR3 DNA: TGTGCCAGCAGCATGGACACCTGGGACGCAACAACTAATGAAAAACTGTTTTTT

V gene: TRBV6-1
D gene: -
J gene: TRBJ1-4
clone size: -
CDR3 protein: CASSGGQATNEKLFF
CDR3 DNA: TGTGCCAGCAGTGGGGGGCAAGCAACTAATGAAAAACTGTTTTTT

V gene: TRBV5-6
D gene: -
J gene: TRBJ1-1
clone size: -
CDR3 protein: CASSLGTPEAFF
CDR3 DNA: TGTGCCAGCAGCTTGGGAACCCCTGAAGCTTTCTTT

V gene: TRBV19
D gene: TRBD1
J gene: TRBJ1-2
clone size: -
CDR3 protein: CASSLDRGQSYGYTF
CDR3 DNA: TGTGCCAGTAGTTTGGACAGGGGGCAATCCTATGGCTACACCTTC

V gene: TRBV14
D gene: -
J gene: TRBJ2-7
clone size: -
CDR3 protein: CASSQDVGGQYF
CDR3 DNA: TGTGCCAGCAGCCAAGATGTCGGGGGGCAGTACTTC

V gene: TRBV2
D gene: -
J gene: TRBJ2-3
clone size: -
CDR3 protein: CASSAVSGLSTDTQYF
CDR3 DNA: TGTGCCAGCAGTGCCGTAAGCGGATTAAGCACAGATACGCAGTATTTT

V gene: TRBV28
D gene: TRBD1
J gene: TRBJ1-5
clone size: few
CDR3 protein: CASSLPTDRGHSNQPQHF
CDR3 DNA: TGTGCCAGCAGTTTACCCACTGACAGGGGCCATAGCAATCAGCCCCAGCATTTT

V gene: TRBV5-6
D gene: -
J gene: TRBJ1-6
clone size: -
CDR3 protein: CASSLVVNSPLHF
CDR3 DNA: TGTGCCAGCAGCTTGGTAGTTAATTCACCCCTCCACTTT